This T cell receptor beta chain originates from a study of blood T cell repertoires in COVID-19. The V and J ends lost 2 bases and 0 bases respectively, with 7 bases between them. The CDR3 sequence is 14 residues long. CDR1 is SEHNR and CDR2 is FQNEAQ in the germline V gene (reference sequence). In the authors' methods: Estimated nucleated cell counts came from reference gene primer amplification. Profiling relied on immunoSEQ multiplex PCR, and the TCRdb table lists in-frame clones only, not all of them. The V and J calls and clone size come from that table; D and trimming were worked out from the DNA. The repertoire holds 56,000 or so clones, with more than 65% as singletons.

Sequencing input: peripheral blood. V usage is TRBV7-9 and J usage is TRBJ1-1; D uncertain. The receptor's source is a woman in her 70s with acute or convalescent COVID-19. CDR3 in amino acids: CASSLTGMNTEAFF. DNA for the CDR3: TGTGCCAGCAGCTTAACCGGGATGAACACTGAAGCTTTCTTT.